This T cell receptor beta chain was observed in a study of cytomegalovirus exposure and HLA in healthy donors. In the PCR, 60 Vbeta and 13 Jbeta primers were used. Sequencing used immunoSEQ multiplex PCR; TCRdb keeps in-frame clones, though not all of them. In total, the table holds about 46,000 clones. The V gene's germline CDR1 is SQVTM and CDR2 ANQGSEA. The CDR3 runs to 13 residues. V was clipped by 6 bases and J by 0 bases, with 11 bases between them. The receptor was isolated from a woman between 40 and 55 years old in good health and CMV-seronegative. The sequenced material came from PBMCs. The gene calls are TRBV29-1 and TRBJ1-2; possible D gene TRBD1, 6 bases. For the CDR3, the DNA is TGCAGCGTGGACAGTGAATCTAACTATGGCTACACCTTC. As protein: CSVDSESNYGYTF.